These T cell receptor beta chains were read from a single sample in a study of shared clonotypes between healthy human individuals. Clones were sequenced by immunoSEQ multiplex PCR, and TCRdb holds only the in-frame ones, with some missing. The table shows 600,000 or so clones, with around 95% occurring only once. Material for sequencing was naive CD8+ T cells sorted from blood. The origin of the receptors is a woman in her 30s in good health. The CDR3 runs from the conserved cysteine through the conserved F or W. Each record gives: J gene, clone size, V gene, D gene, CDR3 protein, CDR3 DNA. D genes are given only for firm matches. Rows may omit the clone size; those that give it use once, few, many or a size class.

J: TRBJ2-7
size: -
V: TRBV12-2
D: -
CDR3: CASRLARTVFFEQYF
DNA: TGTGCAAGTCGCTTAGCAAGGACAGTCTTCTTCGAGCAGTACTTC

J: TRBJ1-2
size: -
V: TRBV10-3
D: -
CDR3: CAISDQGLGYGYTF
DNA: TGTGCCATCAGTGACCAGGGGCTGGGCTATGGCTACACCTTC

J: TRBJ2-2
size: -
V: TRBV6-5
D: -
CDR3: CASRAPRVHTGELFF
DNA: TGTGCCAGCAGGGCCCCGAGGGTCCACACCGGGGAGCTGTTTTTT

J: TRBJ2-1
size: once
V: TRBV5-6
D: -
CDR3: CASSLDRTYNEQFF
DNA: TGTGCCAGCAGCTTGGACCGAACTTACAATGAGCAGTTCTTC

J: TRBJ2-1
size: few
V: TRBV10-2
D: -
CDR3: CAIYNYNEQFF
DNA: TGCGCCATCTACAACTACAATGAGCAGTTCTTC

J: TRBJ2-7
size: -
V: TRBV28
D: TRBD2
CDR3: CASMDLAGVEQYF
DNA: TGTGCCAGCATGGATCTAGCGGGAGTCGAGCAGTACTTC

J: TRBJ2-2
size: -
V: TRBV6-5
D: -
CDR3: CASTSVAENTGELFF
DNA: TGTGCCAGCACGTCGGTAGCTGAGAACACCGGGGAGCTGTTTTTT

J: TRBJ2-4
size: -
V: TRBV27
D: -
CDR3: CASGFPQNIQYF
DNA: TGTGCCAGCGGATTCCCCCAAAACATTCAGTACTTC

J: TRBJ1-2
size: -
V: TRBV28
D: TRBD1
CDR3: CASSSRDRAFNYGYTF
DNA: TGTGCCAGCAGTTCCCGGGACAGGGCGTTTAACTATGGCTACACCTTC

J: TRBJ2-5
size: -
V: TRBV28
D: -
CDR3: CASSYWGSDGETQYF
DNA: TGTGCCAGCAGTTATTGGGGGTCGGACGGAGAGACCCAGTACTTC

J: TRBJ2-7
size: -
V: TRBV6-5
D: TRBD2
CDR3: CASAGTSGTYEQYF
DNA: TGTGCCAGCGCAGGGACTAGCGGGACCTACGAGCAGTACTTC

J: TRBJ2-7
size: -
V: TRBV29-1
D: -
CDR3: CSVGQALSYEQYF
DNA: TGCAGCGTTGGTCAAGCTCTTTCCTACGAGCAGTACTTC

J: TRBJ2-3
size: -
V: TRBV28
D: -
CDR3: CASSLLAELYTTDTQYF
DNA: TGTGCCAGCAGTTTATTAGCGGAACTATACACCACAGATACGCAGTATTTT

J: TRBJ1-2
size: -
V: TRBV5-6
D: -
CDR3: CASSLEVSPYGYTF
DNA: TGTGCCAGCAGCTTGGAGGTGTCCCCTTACGGCTACACCTTC

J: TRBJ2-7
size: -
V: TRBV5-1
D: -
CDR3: CASSFARTYEQYF
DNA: TGCGCCAGCAGCTTCGCCCGAACCTACGAGCAGTACTTC

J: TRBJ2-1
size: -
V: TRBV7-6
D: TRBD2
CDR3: CASSPFGREVWTYNEQFF
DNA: TGTGCCAGCAGCCCTTTTGGGCGGGAGGTATGGACATACAATGAGCAGTTCTTC

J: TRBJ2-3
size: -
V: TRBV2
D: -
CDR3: CASSESGFTNTDTQYF
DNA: TGTGCCAGCAGTGAATCAGGGTTCACCAACACAGATACGCAGTATTTT

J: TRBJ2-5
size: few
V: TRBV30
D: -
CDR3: CAWSAPRTQYF
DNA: TGTGCCTGGAGTGCACCCAGGACCCAGTACTTC

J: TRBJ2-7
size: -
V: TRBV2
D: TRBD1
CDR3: CASRGQTTYEQYF
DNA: TGTGCCAGCAGGGGACAGACCACGTACGAGCAGTACTTC

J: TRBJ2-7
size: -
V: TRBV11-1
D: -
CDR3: CASSFGVPHEQYF
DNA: TGTGCCAGCAGCTTTGGGGTCCCCCACGAGCAGTACTTC

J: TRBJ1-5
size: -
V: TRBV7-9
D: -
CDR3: CASSSTGYNQPQHF
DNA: TGTGCCAGCAGCTCTACAGGGTACAATCAGCCCCAGCATTTT

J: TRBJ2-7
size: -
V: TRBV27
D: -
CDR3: CASSNGRHYEQYF
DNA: TGTGCCAGCAGTAACGGACGGCACTACGAGCAGTACTTC

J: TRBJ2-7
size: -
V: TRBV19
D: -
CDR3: CASSRDNIYEQYF
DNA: TGTGCCAGTAGTCGGGACAATATCTACGAGCAGTACTTC

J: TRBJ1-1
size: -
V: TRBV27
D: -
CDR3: CASSPTPRRTEAFF
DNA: TGTGCCAGCAGTCCAACACCGAGGAGGACTGAAGCTTTCTTT

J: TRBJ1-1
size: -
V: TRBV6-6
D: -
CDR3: CASSYTGSRTEAFF
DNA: TGTGCCAGCAGTTACACAGGGAGTCGCACTGAAGCTTTCTTT

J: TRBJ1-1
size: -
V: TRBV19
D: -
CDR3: CASIYGTEAFF
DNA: TGTGCCAGCATCTATGGCACTGAAGCTTTCTTT

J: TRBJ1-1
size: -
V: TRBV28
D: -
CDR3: CASSLASNTEAFF
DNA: TGTGCCAGCAGTTTGGCGTCTAACACTGAAGCTTTCTTT

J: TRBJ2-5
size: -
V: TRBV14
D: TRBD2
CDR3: CASAGSGRAKTQYF
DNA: TGTGCCAGCGCCGGGAGCGGGAGGGCAAAGACCCAGTACTTC

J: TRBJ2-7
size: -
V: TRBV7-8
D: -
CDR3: CASSLVRTGNYEQYF
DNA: TGTGCCAGCAGCTTAGTTAGGACTGGAAACTACGAGCAGTACTTC

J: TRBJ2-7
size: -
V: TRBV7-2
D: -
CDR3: CASSPEVTAYEQYF
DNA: TGTGCCAGCAGCCCAGAGGTTACGGCCTACGAGCAGTACTTC

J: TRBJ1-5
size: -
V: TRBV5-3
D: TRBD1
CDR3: CARSLGQLNQPQHF
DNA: TGTGCCAGAAGCCTGGGACAGCTCAATCAGCCCCAGCATTTT

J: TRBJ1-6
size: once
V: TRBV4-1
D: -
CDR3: CASSQESSGALSSYNSPLHF
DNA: TGCGCCAGCAGCCAAGAGAGCTCGGGAGCGTTAAGCTCCTATAATTCACCCCTCCACTTT

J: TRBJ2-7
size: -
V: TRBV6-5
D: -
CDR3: CASSLSGVYEQYF
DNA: TGTGCCAGCAGCCTCTCGGGGGTGTACGAGCAGTACTTC

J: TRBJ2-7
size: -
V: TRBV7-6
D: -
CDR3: CASSLTARPYEQYF
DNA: TGTGCCAGCAGCTTAACGGCTAGACCCTACGAGCAGTACTTC

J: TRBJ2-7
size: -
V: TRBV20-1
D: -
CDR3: CSAVAVHEQYF
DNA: TGCAGTGCTGTGGCAGTCCACGAGCAGTACTTC

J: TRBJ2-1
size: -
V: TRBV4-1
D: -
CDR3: CASSQDAGYEQFF
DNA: TGCGCCAGCAGCCAAGATGCCGGATATGAGCAGTTCTTC

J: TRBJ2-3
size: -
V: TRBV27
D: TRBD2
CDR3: CASSWRLVGGPQDTQYF
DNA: TGTGCCAGCAGTTGGAGGCTGGTGGGAGGGCCTCAAGATACGCAGTATTTT

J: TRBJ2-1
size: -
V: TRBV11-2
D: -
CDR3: CASSRAPEAVLSYNEQFF
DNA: TGTGCCAGCAGCCGAGCTCCAGAGGCAGTTCTTTCCTACAATGAGCAGTTCTTC

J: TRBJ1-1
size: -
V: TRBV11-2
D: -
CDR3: CASSLLRGFGTEAFF
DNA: TGTGCCAGCAGCTTATTAAGGGGTTTCGGGACTGAAGCTTTCTTT

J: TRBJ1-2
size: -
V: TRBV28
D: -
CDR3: CASSLQTSYGYTF
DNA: TGTGCCAGCAGTTTACAGACCTCGTATGGCTACACCTTC

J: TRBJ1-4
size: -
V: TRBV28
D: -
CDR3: CASSYRVGKLFF
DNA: TGTGCCAGCAGCTACAGGGTAGGAAAACTGTTTTTT

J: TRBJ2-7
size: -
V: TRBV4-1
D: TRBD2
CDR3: CASSQIAGGSGEQYF
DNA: TGCGCCAGCAGCCAAATAGCGGGAGGATCCGGCGAGCAGTACTTC